Given below is one TCR beta chain in context. The sample comes from a study of T cells in Graves' hyperthyroidism and ophthalmopathy. Researchers took RNA transcripts and amplified the TCR beta CDR3 regions from them. HTBI primers were used for first-round RT-PCR of the TCR CDR3. TCRdb fed the multiplex PCR reads into MiXCR, producing one record per CDR3 protein. Here the sample spans some 700,000 distinct CDR3 sequences, roughly 17% being singletons. On the basis of clinical symptoms, serum thyroxine and TRAb, thyroid ultrasound and orbital computed tomography, diagnoses were made. Between the trimmed V and J ends, which lost 2 bases and 1 base, there was a span of 12 bases. CDR1 is SGHRS, CDR2 YFSETQ, per germline. The CDR3 has 15 residues.

The clonotype comes from a man aged 45-65 years with Graves' hyperthyroidism. Sample: blood. The chain links TRBV5-1 to TRBJ1-1; D is possibly TRBD1 (5 bases). The CDR3 spells CASSFTGGTNTEAFF. For the CDR3, the DNA is TGCGCCAGCAGCTTCACGGGGGGGACGAACACTGAAGCTTTCTTT.